This is a list of T cell receptor beta chains from one sample in a study of cytomegalovirus exposure and HLA in healthy donors. Repertoires were generated with immunoSEQ multiplex PCR, while TCRdb's copy carries only in-frame clones and drops some. Of approximately 190,000 clones in the sample, approximately 83% were seen once. The sample comprised PBMCs. Receptors were obtained from a boy younger than 10 in good health and CMV-seronegative. CDR3s include the opening cysteine and the closing phenylalanine or tryptophan. Each record gives: V gene, J gene, clone size, CDR3 length, D gene, CDR3 protein, CDR3 DNA. D genes are given only for firm matches. Rows may omit the clone size; those that give it use once, few, many or a size class.

V: TRBV7-9
J: TRBJ1-5
size: once
length: 14
D: NA
CDR3: CASSFSEVGSPQHF
DNA: TGTGCCAGCAGCTTCTCCGAGGTAGGAAGTCCCCAGCATTTT

V: TRBV6-6
J: TRBJ1-2
size: NA
length: 15
D: NA
CDR3: CASSYGGGPQWGYTF
DNA: TGTGCCAGCAGTTACGGGGGGGGGCCCCAGTGGGGCTACACCTTC

V: TRBV27
J: TRBJ1-2
size: NA
length: 15
D: NA
CDR3: CASSFHPLQGDGYTF
DNA: TGTGCCAGCAGTTTCCACCCTCTACAAGGGGATGGCTACACCTTC

V: TRBV2
J: TRBJ2-4
size: NA
length: 20
D: TRBD2
CDR3: CASSRPGTSGGALAKNIQYF
DNA: TGTGCCAGCAGTCGTCCCGGGACTAGCGGGGGGGCCCTAGCCAAAAACATTCAGTACTTC

V: TRBV15
J: TRBJ2-7
size: NA
length: 13
D: TRBD1
CDR3: CATSRDRQYEQYF
DNA: TGTGCCACCAGCAGGGACAGGCAATACGAGCAGTACTTC

V: TRBV4-1
J: TRBJ2-3
size: NA
length: 19
D: TRBD2
CDR3: CASSQRPLLERGVTDTQYF
DNA: TGCGCCAGCAGCCAGCGCCCCCTACTAGAGCGGGGGGTGACAGATACGCAGTATTTT

V: TRBV7-9
J: TRBJ2-7
size: NA
length: 13
D: NA
CDR3: CASSSPGIYEQYF
DNA: TGTGCCAGCAGCTCCCCGGGTATCTACGAGCAGTACTTC

V: TRBV5-4
J: TRBJ1-1
size: NA
length: 14
D: NA
CDR3: CASSLRDKNTEAFF
DNA: TGTGCCAGCAGCTTGAGGGACAAGAACACTGAAGCTTTCTTT

V: TRBV7-9
J: TRBJ2-7
size: NA
length: 15
D: TRBD2
CDR3: CASSPSGGSTYEQYF
DNA: TGTGCCAGCAGCCCTAGCGGGGGGTCGACCTACGAGCAGTACTTC

V: TRBV7-9
J: TRBJ2-7
size: few
length: 11
D: NA
CDR3: CASSLREEQYF
DNA: TGTGCCAGCAGCTTAAGGGAGGAGCAGTACTTC

V: TRBV7-3
J: TRBJ2-1
size: NA
length: 15
D: TRBD2
CDR3: CASSRDSGATGEQFF
DNA: TGTGCCAGCAGCCGGGATAGCGGGGCCACCGGGGAGCAGTTCTTC

V: TRBV6-6
J: TRBJ2-7
size: NA
length: 15
D: TRBD2
CDR3: CASSYATSWMGEQYF
DNA: TGTGCCAGCAGTTACGCGACTAGCTGGATGGGGGAGCAGTACTTC

V: TRBV5-5
J: TRBJ2-4
size: NA
length: 17
D: NA
CDR3: CASSHWRVGGGRDIQYF
DNA: TGTGCCAGCAGCCATTGGAGGGTAGGGGGCGGTAGGGACATTCAGTACTTC

V: TRBV7-2
J: TRBJ1-2
size: NA
length: 14
D: NA
CDR3: CASSLRPGRGGYTF
DNA: TGTGCCAGCAGCTTAAGGCCAGGGCGCGGTGGCTACACCTTC

V: TRBV6-5
J: TRBJ2-7
size: NA
length: 11
D: TRBD2
CDR3: CASGLDYEQYF
DNA: TGTGCCAGTGGACTAGACTACGAGCAGTACTTC

V: TRBV30
J: TRBJ1-5
size: NA
length: 13
D: NA
CDR3: CAWSLQGFQPQHF
DNA: TGTGCCTGGAGTTTACAGGGATTTCAGCCCCAGCATTTT

V: TRBV21-1
J: TRBJ1-2
size: NA
length: 14
D: NA
CDR3: CASKKGGQDYGYTF
DNA: TGTGCCAGCAAAAAGGGGGGACAGGACTATGGCTACACCTTC

V: TRBV7-2
J: TRBJ2-7
size: once
length: 16
D: NA
CDR3: CASSLASGRGTYEQYF
DNA: TGTGCCAGCAGCTTAGCCTCAGGGCGGGGCACCTACGAGCAGTACTTC

V: TRBV6-5
J: TRBJ1-1
size: once
length: 14
D: NA
CDR3: CASIHSGGTTEAFF
DNA: TGTGCCAGCATCCACTCGGGGGGGACCACTGAAGCTTTCTTT

V: TRBV18
J: TRBJ2-1
size: few
length: 12
D: NA
CDR3: CASSPTEREQFF
DNA: TGTGCCAGCTCACCAACGGAGCGAGAGCAGTTCTTC

V: TRBV5-6
J: TRBJ2-7
size: NA
length: 16
D: TRBD1
CDR3: CASSLGQGPFSYEQYF
DNA: TGTGCCAGCAGCTTGGGACAGGGCCCGTTCTCCTACGAGCAGTACTTC